The clone carrying this T cell receptor (beta chain) was counted only a few times. The antigen is unknown. This specimen comes from a study of beta chain features in type 1 diabetes. Overall study findings and caveats: Among type 1 diabetes patients, VDJ junctions had fewer insertions and more deletions. Naive, central memory and regulatory TCRB repertoires appeared more similar among patients than healthy donors.

The germline gives CDR1 SQVTM, CDR2 ANQGSEA. The CDR3 has 12 amino acids. V gave up 6 bases and J gave up 4 bases, with 12 bases separating them. Expressed TCRB transcripts got sequenced, as all isolated RNA was reverse transcribed. Repertoires were generated with immunoSEQ multiplex PCR, while TCRdb's copy carries only in-frame clones and drops some. The sample carries 250,000 or so clones, about 70% recorded once. Material: naive CD4+ T cells from blood. The receptor was isolated from a man aged 30-40 years in good health. V usage is TRBV29-1 and J usage is TRBJ1-2, with D possibly being TRBD1 (6 bases). The CDR3 DNA reads TGCAGCGTGGAACAGGGTGTCTATGGCTACACCTTC. This translates into CSVEQGVYGYTF.